The next 18 T cell receptor beta chains were all read from a single sample in a study of spatial heterogeneity in lung cancer (dated by TCRdb to between 2018 and 2020). The library came from 5' RACE. Sequencing used a NextSeq 500. The public sequencing data were trimmed at Q25 with fastp and processed into clonotypes with MiXCR by TCRdb, which kept only in-frame beta chains. Entries are consolidated by CDR3 protein sequence, retaining the most common genes and DNA. The sample table shows approximately 12,000 distinct CDR3 sequences, and about 5.6% are seen once. About 38% of the sample goes to the ten largest clones. The time point label, as the study defines it: sample taken at primary tumor resection. TCR sequencing used whole RNA extracted from tumor and nontumor lung tissue, or from cryopreserved PBMC samples, without cell sorting. Sequenced material: lung tumor tissue, taken at surgery. These receptors were taken from a human donor with early-stage non-small cell lung cancer.

This clonotype was seen at least ten times. This beta chain lies outside the target of a library built for alpha chains; its clone size means little. V usage is TRBV5-1 and J usage is TRBJ2-5; unclear D gene. Trimming cost V 0 bases and J 4 bases, with 13 bases left between them. Germline V CDR1 and CDR2: SGHRS, YFSETQ. This CDR3 region has 15 residues. The chain's CDR3 is CASSLEKGLGETQYF. The DNA for the CDR3 is TGCGCCAGCAGCTTGGAAAAGGGTTTGGGAGAGACCCAGTACTTC. The variable domain in full, with the rest retrieved from reference TRBV5-1 and TRBJ2-5, is KAGVTQTPRYLIKTRGQQVTLSCSPISGHRSVSWYQQTPGQGLQFLFEYFSETQRNKGNFPGRFSGRQFSNSRSEMNVSTLELGDSALYLCASSLEKGLGETQYFGPGTRLLVL.

This clonotype came up many times. This beta chain is an off-target read within a library intended for alpha chains, so its frequency means little. J is TRBJ2-1 and V is TRBV6-2 or TRBV6-3; D ambiguous. Germline V lookup: CDR1 MNHEY, CDR2 SVGEGT. The CDR3 runs 11 residues. The V end was cut by 6 bases, the J end by 9 bases, with 9 bases between. The CDR3: CASSRLFEQFF. The CDR3 bases are TGTGCCAGCAGCCGGCTGTTTGAGCAGTTCTTC.

This clonotype was recorded at least ten times. This beta chain is an unintended read in a library built for alpha chains; its size means little. The chain couples TRBV21-1 to TRBJ2-1; whether TRBD1, the table's D call, matches the DNA was not checked. TRBV21-1 is tagged as a pseudogene. The CDR3 spans 14 residues. CDR3 residues: CASSKEKGLHEQFF. The CDR3 coding sequence is TGTGCCAGCAGCAAAGAAAAGGGGTTGCATGAGCAGTTCTTC.

This clonotype was found many times. As an off-target read in a library built for alpha chains, this beta chain has a frequency of little significance. This chain links TRBV6-5 with TRBJ1-6, with D hard to call. The germline V and J ends were trimmed by 2 bases and 0 bases, with 5 bases remaining between them. Germline CDR1 MNHEY, CDR2 SVGAGI. There are 15 residues in the CDR3. This chain's CDR3 is CASSYIGSYNSPLHF. The DNA for the CDR3 is TGTGCCAGCAGTTACATTGGCTCCTATAATTCACCCCTCCACTTT.

At least ten counts were recorded for this clonotype. In a library made to pick up alpha chains, this beta chain is a stray read with a size that means little. The chain recombines TRBV7-2 with TRBJ2-5; 9 positions agree with TRBD1. The CDR3 has 16 amino acids. J lost 4 bases, V lost 5 bases, and 11 bases had no gene match. CDR1 is SGHTA and CDR2 is FQGNSA in the germline V gene. In DNA form, the CDR3 reads TGTGCCAGCAGCCAGGGAGGTGCACAGGGGGCAGAGACCCAGTACTTC. Translation: CASSQGGAQGAETQYF.

This clonotype was seen many times. Because the CDR3's place on the DNA is in doubt, the DNA is left out and the CDR3 is given as listed by TCRdb. The library was designed around alpha chains, so this beta chain is a stray read whose abundance carries little weight. This chain uses TRBV30 with TRBJ1-1. The germline V gene has CDR1 GTSNPN and CDR2 SVGIG (reference sequence). The CDR3 is 9 amino acids long, termini counted. This CDR3 is CAWAHGTSF.

As regards this clonotype: Because the library targeted alpha chains, this beta chain is an off-target read whose size means little. The chain employs TRBV13 and TRBJ1-3; D might be TRBD1 (5 bases). V was trimmed by 5 bases and J by 0 bases, leaving 11 bases between them. This CDR3 has 15 residues. Germline CDR1 reads PRHDT; CDR2 reads FYEKMQ (reference sequence). CDR3 region: CASSPPRGSGNTIYF. CDR3 DNA: TGTGCCAGCAGCCCCCCTAGGGGCTCTGGAAACACCATATATTTT.

Many counts were recorded for this clonotype. The library was designed around alpha chains, so this beta chain is a stray read whose abundance carries little weight. This chain links TRBV7-6 with TRBJ1-1; the D is unclear. The CDR3 is 15 amino acids. V was pared by 1 base and J by 1 base, with 10 bases between. From germline, CDR1 is SGHVS and CDR2 FNYEAQ. DNA of the CDR3: TGTGCCAGCAGCTTAGATAATCGGCGGAACACTGAAGCTTTCTTT. Encoded protein: CASSLDNRRNTEAFF.

This clonotype was seen repeatedly, ten times or more. This beta chain lies outside the target of a library built for alpha chains; its clone size means little. This CDR3 reads CASTPGDRGAEETQYF. The CDR3 nucleotides are TGTGCCAGCACCCCGGGGGACAGGGGGGCGGAAGAGACCCAGTACTTC. The chain has TRBV12-3 or TRBV12-4 and TRBJ2-5; 11 bases align to TRBD1. The V gene end was trimmed by 7 bases and the J gene end by 3 bases; junction bases not matched to a gene: 10. The CDR3 has 16 residues.

The sample holds many counts of this clonotype. As an off-target read in a library built for alpha chains, this beta chain has a frequency of little significance. V and J are TRBV18 and TRBJ1-1; D gene ambiguous. Trimming pared 2 bases from V and 4 bases from J, leaving 5 bases between. Germline lookup yields CDR1 KGHSH and CDR2 LQKENI. The CDR3 runs 12 residues. The CDR3 bases are TGTGCCAGCTCACCAACGGCCACTGAAGCTTTCTTT. Amino acid sequence: CASSPTATEAFF. Based on the CDR3 plus reference TRBV18 and TRBJ1-1, the full variable domain is NAGVMQNPRHLVRRRGQEARLRCSPMKGHSHVYWYRQLPEEGLKFMVYLQKENIIDESGMPKERFSAEFPKEGPSILRIQQVVRGDSAAYFCASSPTATEAFFGQGTRLTVV.

This clonotype has a count of ten or more. This beta chain appears as a stray read in a library generated for alpha chains; its size is not informative. The chain carries TRBV27 and TRBJ2-5; 13 bases fit TRBD2. Trimming cost V 3 bases and J 5 bases; bases outside gene matches: 18. The germline gives CDR1 MNHEY, CDR2 SMNVEV (reference sequence). The CDR3 is 20 amino acids. CDR3 DNA: TGTGCCAGCAGTTTTCGCCAAACGGGACTAGCGGGATTGGAGGGGGAGACCCAGTACTTC. Amino acids: CASSFRQTGLAGLEGETQYF.

This clonotype was observed at least ten times. This beta chain is an off-target read within a library intended for alpha chains, so its frequency means little. The chain recombines TRBV4-3 with TRBJ1-2, with 8 bases lining up with TRBD1. Trimming took 0 bases from V and 8 from J; bases not matched to a gene: 14. This CDR3 has 17 residues. Germline assignment: CDR1 LGHNA and CDR2 YSLEER. The DNA of the CDR3 is TGCGCCAGCAGCCAAGATCTAGGCAGGGGGCGTTCTGTCGGCTACACCTTC. This translates into CASSQDLGRGRSVGYTF.

At least ten counts were recorded for this clonotype. Found in a library prepared for alpha chains, this beta chain is an off-target read, and its abundance has little meaning. This chain connects TRBV12-3 or TRBV12-4 to TRBJ2-7; tentative D call: TRBD2 (5 bases). The CDR3 runs 12 residues. Trimming cost V 5 bases and J 6 bases, with 11 bases left between them. CDR3 loop: CASSHRRGEQYV. Written as DNA, the CDR3 is TGTGCCAGCAGTCACCGACGGGGCGAGCAGTACGTC.

This clonotype showed up many times. This beta chain lies outside the target of a library built for alpha chains; its clone size means little. The CDR3: CASWPENTGELFF. The CDR3 DNA reads as TGTGCCAGCTGGCCTGAGAACACCGGGGAGCTGTTTTTT. The chain carries TRBV27 and TRBJ2-2; D gene ambiguous. The CDR3 loop spans 13 amino acids. The V gene lost 8 bases and the J gene lost 1 base, with 8 bases spanning the gap. The germline CDR1 and CDR2 sequences are MNHEY and SMNVEV (reference sequence).

This clonotype was seen more than once but under ten times. With the library built for alpha chains, this beta chain is off target and its frequency is not meaningful. The V call is TRBV4-2, the J call TRBJ1-6; D gene unclear. CDR3 size: 12 residues. With 3 bases removed from V and 8 bases from J, the gap between germline ends came to 5 bases. In germline, CDR1 is LGHNA, CDR2 YNFKEQ. The CDR3 DNA sequence: TGTGCCAGCAGCCAGGCGGATTCACCCCTCCACTTT. Amino acids: CASSQADSPLHF.

This clonotype appeared many times. This beta chain lies outside the target of a library built for alpha chains; its clone size means little. The chain has TRBV6-5 and TRBJ2-3; a weak D match, TRBD1 (6 bases). V lost 2 bases, J lost 1 base, and 13 bases lay in between. Germline CDR1 is MNHEY and CDR2 is SVGAGI. The CDR3 totals 16 residues. The CDR3 here is CASSYIPGVGTDTQYF. Here the CDR3 DNA reads TGTGCCAGCAGTTACATCCCAGGGGTGGGCACAGATACGCAGTATTTT.

This clonotype came up many times. Because this beta chain is a stray read in a library intended to capture alpha chains, its abundance should not be given much weight. V gene TRBV30 combines with J gene TRBJ1-6, with D uncertain. The CDR3 spans 14 residues. The germline CDR1 and CDR2 sequences are GTSNPN and SVGIG (reference sequence). V was trimmed by 3 bases and J by 5 bases, leaving 11 bases between them. CDR3 nucleotide sequence: TGTGCCTGGAGGGGGTCCGGTGATAATTCACCCCTCCACTTT. Translated, it gives CAWRGSGDNSPLHF.

This clonotype was counted ten times or more. Since it is a stray read in a library aimed at alpha chains, this beta chain has a size that is not meaningful. The rearrangement joins TRBV29-1 to TRBJ1-2; no clear D. Trimming pared 0 bases from V and 7 bases from J, leaving 18 bases between. The CDR3 is 15 residues long. The germline gives CDR1 SQVTM, CDR2 ANQGSEA. Here the CDR3 DNA reads TGCAGCGTTGAAGATCGAAGTGCAGGAGATGGTGGCTACACCTTC. Residues: CSVEDRSAGDGGYTF.